The rows below give T cell receptor beta chains drawn from one sample of a study of T cell responses to AZD1222 COVID-19 vaccine. Sequencing was performed with immunoSEQ multiplex PCR; in TCRdb, only in-frame clones are kept and a portion is missing. In the table there are about 130,000 clones, 90% of which are singletons. The material sequenced was peripheral blood, taken on day 0 of MenACWY control vaccination. The receptors come from an adult in good health. CDR3s include the opening cysteine and the closing phenylalanine or tryptophan. The order of the fields is J gene, clone size, V gene, CDR3 protein. Only part of the rows carry a size: once, few, many, or a class if the clone is expanded.

J gene: TRBJ1-5; clone size: -; V gene: TRBV28; CDR3 protein: CASSLRGGSNQPQHF
J gene: TRBJ1-1; clone size: -; V gene: TRBV28; CDR3 protein: CASSLSGGNTEAFF
J gene: TRBJ2-1; clone size: -; V gene: TRBV7-9; CDR3 protein: CASSSTMDRAHEQFF
J gene: TRBJ1-2; clone size: -; V gene: TRBV7-9; CDR3 protein: CASSLVGQPYGYTF
J gene: TRBJ1-3; clone size: -; V gene: TRBV5-1; CDR3 protein: CASSNRTGGSGNTIYF
J gene: TRBJ1-5; clone size: many; V gene: TRBV19; CDR3 protein: CASSIAGIYQPQHF
J gene: TRBJ1-4; clone size: -; V gene: TRBV4-2; CDR3 protein: CASSQGQGGSNEKLFF
J gene: TRBJ2-5; clone size: -; V gene: TRBV5-1; CDR3 protein: CASSLLDQETQYF
J gene: TRBJ2-2; clone size: -; V gene: TRBV5-5; CDR3 protein: CASSWGLNTGELFF
J gene: TRBJ2-5; clone size: -; V gene: TRBV2; CDR3 protein: CASRPAGGYRGETQYF
J gene: TRBJ1-5; clone size: -; V gene: TRBV28; CDR3 protein: CASSPWDSWGNQPQHF
J gene: TRBJ2-5; clone size: -; V gene: TRBV5-1; CDR3 protein: CASSLGLAGGPSSETQYF
J gene: TRBJ2-1; clone size: -; V gene: TRBV28; CDR3 protein: CASSSGTSGNEQFF
J gene: TRBJ1-2; clone size: -; V gene: TRBV27; CDR3 protein: CASRSGQLGYTF
J gene: TRBJ2-5; clone size: -; V gene: TRBV11-2; CDR3 protein: CASSLDLASGPSETQYF
J gene: TRBJ1-5; clone size: -; V gene: TRBV19; CDR3 protein: CASSISANSNQPQHF
J gene: TRBJ2-5; clone size: -; V gene: TRBV4-1; CDR3 protein: CASSQGLTRGEDQYF
J gene: TRBJ2-2; clone size: -; V gene: TRBV24-1; CDR3 protein: CATRDRGLNTGELFF
J gene: TRBJ2-1; clone size: -; V gene: TRBV5-1; CDR3 protein: CASSLGDIAYNEQFF
J gene: TRBJ1-4; clone size: -; V gene: TRBV15; CDR3 protein: CATSSENRDGPNEKLFF
J gene: TRBJ2-3; clone size: -; V gene: TRBV19; CDR3 protein: CASSPPGRGLPSTDTQYF
J gene: TRBJ1-2; clone size: -; V gene: TRBV11-2; CDR3 protein: CASSSGTRRNGYTF
J gene: TRBJ2-2; clone size: -; V gene: TRBV5-1; CDR3 protein: CASSLGQGGRTGELFF
J gene: TRBJ1-6; clone size: -; V gene: TRBV5-1; CDR3 protein: CASSLEGIGNSPLHF
J gene: TRBJ2-7; clone size: -; V gene: TRBV27; CDR3 protein: CASSLSLAGALSSEQYF
J gene: TRBJ2-3; clone size: -; V gene: TRBV3-1/TRBV3-2; CDR3 protein: CASSPGPWAEDTQYF
J gene: TRBJ1-3; clone size: -; V gene: TRBV7-6; CDR3 protein: CASSLSVSGGSGNTIYF
J gene: TRBJ2-7; clone size: -; V gene: TRBV5-8; CDR3 protein: CASSLESGRASYEQYF
J gene: TRBJ1-5; clone size: -; V gene: TRBV3-1/TRBV3-2; CDR3 protein: CASSQAWQPQHF
J gene: TRBJ2-7; clone size: -; V gene: TRBV12-3/TRBV12-4; CDR3 protein: CASGTDRVEQYF
J gene: TRBJ2-6; clone size: -; V gene: TRBV18; CDR3 protein: CASSRLGTGNSGANVLTF
J gene: TRBJ1-5; clone size: once; V gene: TRBV19; CDR3 protein: CASSVDIFSNQPQHF
J gene: TRBJ2-1; clone size: -; V gene: TRBV3-1/TRBV3-2; CDR3 protein: CASSQGTSGRFQFF
J gene: TRBJ1-5; clone size: -; V gene: TRBV9; CDR3 protein: CASSVAGNQPQHF
J gene: TRBJ1-2; clone size: once; V gene: TRBV10-3; CDR3 protein: CAISTDRAEGYTF
J gene: TRBJ2-7; clone size: -; V gene: TRBV5-1; CDR3 protein: CASSLDGGASYEQYF
J gene: TRBJ2-7; clone size: -; V gene: TRBV7-3; CDR3 protein: CASSPGGSGGVYEQYF
J gene: TRBJ1-5; clone size: -; V gene: TRBV9; CDR3 protein: CASSVEAMGNQPQHF
J gene: TRBJ2-2; clone size: -; V gene: TRBV19; CDR3 protein: CASGTGVTGELFF
J gene: TRBJ2-4; clone size: -; V gene: TRBV4-1; CDR3 protein: CASSQGLSSLAKNIQYF
J gene: TRBJ2-1; clone size: -; V gene: TRBV4-1; CDR3 protein: CASSLSGRANEQFF
J gene: TRBJ2-7; clone size: once; V gene: TRBV5-6; CDR3 protein: CASSLDGGRTYEQYF
J gene: TRBJ1-1; clone size: -; V gene: TRBV30; CDR3 protein: CAWVMRVAFF
J gene: TRBJ2-1; clone size: -; V gene: TRBV3-1/TRBV3-2; CDR3 protein: CASSLRMGTDPFF
J gene: TRBJ1-5; clone size: -; V gene: TRBV19; CDR3 protein: CASSIGVTGVQPQHF
J gene: TRBJ1-1; clone size: once; V gene: TRBV5-6; CDR3 protein: CASSLITGEAFF
J gene: TRBJ1-1; clone size: -; V gene: TRBV6-4; CDR3 protein: CASSWTVNTEAFF